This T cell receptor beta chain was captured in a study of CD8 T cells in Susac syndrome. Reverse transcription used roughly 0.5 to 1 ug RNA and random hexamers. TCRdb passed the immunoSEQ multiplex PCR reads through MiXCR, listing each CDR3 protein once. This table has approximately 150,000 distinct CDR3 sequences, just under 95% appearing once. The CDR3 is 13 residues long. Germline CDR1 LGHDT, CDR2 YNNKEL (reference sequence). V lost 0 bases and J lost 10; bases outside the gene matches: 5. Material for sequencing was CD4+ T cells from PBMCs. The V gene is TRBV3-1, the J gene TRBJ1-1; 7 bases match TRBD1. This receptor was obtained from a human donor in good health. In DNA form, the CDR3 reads TGTGCCAGCAGCCAAGATTTGACAGGGCGAGCTTTCTTT. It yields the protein CASSQDLTGRAFF.